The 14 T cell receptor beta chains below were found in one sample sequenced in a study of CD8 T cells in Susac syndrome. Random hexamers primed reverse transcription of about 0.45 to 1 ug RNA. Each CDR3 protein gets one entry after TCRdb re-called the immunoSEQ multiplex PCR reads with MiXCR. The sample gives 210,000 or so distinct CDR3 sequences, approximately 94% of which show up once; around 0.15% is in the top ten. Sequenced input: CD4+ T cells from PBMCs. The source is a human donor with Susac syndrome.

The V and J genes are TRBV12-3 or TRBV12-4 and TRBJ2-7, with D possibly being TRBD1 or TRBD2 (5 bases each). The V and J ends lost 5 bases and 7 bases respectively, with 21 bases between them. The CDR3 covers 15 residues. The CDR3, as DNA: TGTGCCAGCAGTGATCGGGCCCGAGGGACGGTAGAGCAGTACTTC. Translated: CASSDRARGTVEQYF.

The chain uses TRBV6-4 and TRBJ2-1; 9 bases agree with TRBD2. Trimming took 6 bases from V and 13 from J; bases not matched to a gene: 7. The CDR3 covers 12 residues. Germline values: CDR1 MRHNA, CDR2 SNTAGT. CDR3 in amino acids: CASSVSGGIQFF. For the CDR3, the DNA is TGTGCCAGCAGCGTGAGCGGGGGGATCCAGTTCTTC.

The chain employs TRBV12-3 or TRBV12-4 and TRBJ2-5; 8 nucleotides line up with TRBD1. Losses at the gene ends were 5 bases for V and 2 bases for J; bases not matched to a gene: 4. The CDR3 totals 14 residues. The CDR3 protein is CASSDRQGQETQYF. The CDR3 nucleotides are TGTGCCAGCAGTGATCGACAGGGGCAAGAGACCCAGTACTTC.

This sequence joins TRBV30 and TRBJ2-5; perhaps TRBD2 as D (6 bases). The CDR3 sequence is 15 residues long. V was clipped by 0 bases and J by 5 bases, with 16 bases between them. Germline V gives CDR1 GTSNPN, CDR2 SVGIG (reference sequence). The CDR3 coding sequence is TGTGCCTGGAGTGTACAACGCGGGATAAGGGAGACCCAGTACTTC. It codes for CAWSVQRGIRETQYF.

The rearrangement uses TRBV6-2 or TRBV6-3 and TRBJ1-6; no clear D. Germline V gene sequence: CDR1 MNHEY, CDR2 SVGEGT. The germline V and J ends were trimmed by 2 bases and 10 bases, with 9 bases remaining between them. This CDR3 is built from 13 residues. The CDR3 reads CASSYQDESPLHF. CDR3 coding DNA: TGTGCCAGCAGTTACCAGGACGAATCACCCCTCCACTTT.

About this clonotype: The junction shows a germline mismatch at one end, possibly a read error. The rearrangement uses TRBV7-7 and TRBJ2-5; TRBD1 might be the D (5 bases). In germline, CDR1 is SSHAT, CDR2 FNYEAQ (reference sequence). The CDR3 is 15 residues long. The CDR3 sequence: CASSLVGDRQETQYF. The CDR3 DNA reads TGTGCTAGCAGCTTAGTGGGTGACAGACAAGAGACCCAGTACTTC. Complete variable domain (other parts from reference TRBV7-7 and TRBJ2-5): GAGVSQSPRYKVTKRGQDVTLRCDPISSHATLYWYQQALGQGPEFLTYFNYEAQPDKSGLPSDRFSAERPEGSISTLTIQRTEQRDSAMYRCASSLVGDRQETQYFGPGTRLLVL.

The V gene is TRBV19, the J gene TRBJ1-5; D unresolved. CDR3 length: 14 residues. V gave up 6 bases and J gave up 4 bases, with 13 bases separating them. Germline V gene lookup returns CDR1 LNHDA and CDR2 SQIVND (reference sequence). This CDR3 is CASRVGRKNQPQHF. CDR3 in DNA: TGTGCCAGTAGGGTTGGACGGAAAAATCAGCCCCAGCATTTT.

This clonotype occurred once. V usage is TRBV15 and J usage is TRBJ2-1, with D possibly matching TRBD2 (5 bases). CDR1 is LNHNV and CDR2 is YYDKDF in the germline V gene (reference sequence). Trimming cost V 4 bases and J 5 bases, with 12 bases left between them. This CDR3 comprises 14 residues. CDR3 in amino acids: CATSNDWRNNEQFF. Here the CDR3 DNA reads TGTGCCACCAGCAATGACTGGAGGAACAATGAGCAGTTCTTC.

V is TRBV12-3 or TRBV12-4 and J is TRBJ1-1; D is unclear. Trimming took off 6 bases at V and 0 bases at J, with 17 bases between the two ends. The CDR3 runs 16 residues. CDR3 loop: CASSLTWTGMNTEAFF. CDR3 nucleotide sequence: TGTGCCAGCAGCCTGACCTGGACGGGGATGAACACTGAAGCTTTCTTT.

The CDR3: CASSRAGTATYNEQFF. The CDR3 DNA follows: TGTGCCAGCAGCCGAGCCGGGACAGCAACTTACAATGAGCAGTTCTTC. J is TRBJ2-1 and V is TRBV7-3; 7 bases align to TRBD1. The germline V gene has CDR1 SGHTA and CDR2 FQGTGA. Trimming took 5 bases from V and 4 from J; bases not matched to a gene: 11. This CDR3 has 16 amino acids.

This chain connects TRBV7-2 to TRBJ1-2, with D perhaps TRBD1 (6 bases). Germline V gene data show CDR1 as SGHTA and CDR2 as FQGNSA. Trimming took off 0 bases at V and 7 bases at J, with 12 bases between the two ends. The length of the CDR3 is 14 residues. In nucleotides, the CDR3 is TGTGCCAGCAGCTTAGCCGGACAGACGCCTGGCTACACCTTC. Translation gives CASSLAGQTPGYTF.

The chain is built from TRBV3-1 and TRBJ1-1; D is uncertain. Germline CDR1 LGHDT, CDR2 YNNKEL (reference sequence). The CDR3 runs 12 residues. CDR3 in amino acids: CASRAANTEAFF. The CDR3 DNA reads TGTGCTAGTAGGGCAGCGAACACTGAAGCTTTCTTT.

CDR3 nucleotide sequence: TGTGCCAGCAGTGCTGAGGGCTACGAGCAGTACTTC. Translating gives CASSAEGYEQYF. V and J are TRBV27 and TRBJ2-7; maybe TRBD2 (5 bases). Germline V CDR1 and CDR2: MNHEY, SMNVEV (reference sequence). The CDR3 covers 12 residues. V was trimmed by 5 bases and J by 3 bases, leaving 8 bases between them.

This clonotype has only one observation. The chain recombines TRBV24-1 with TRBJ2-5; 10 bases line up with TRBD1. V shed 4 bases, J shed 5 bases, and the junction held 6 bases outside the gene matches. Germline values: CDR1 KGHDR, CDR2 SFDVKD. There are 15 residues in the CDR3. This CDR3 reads CATSDPTGGVETQYF. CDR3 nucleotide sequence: TGTGCCACCAGTGACCCGACAGGGGGCGTCGAGACCCAGTACTTC.